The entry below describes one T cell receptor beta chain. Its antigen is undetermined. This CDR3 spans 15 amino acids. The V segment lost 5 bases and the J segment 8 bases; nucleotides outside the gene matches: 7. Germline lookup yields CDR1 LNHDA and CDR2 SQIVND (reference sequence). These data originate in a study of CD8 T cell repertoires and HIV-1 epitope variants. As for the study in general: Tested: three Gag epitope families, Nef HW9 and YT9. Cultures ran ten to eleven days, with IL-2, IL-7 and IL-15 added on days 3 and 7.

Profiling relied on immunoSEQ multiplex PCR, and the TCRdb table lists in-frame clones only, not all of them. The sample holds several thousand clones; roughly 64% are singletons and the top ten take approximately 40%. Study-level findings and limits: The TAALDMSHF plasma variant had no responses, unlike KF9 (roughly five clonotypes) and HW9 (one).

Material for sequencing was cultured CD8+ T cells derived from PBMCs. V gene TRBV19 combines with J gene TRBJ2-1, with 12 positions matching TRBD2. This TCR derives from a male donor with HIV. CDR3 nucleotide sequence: TGTGCCAGTAGTTTCGGACTAGCGGGAACCGATGAGCAGTTCTTC. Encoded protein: CASSFGLAGTDEQFF.